The T cell receptor beta chain under discussion was sequenced for a study of beta chain features in type 1 diabetes. General study findings and limits: When Type 1 diabetes patients were examined, their TCRB CDR3s proved moderately but significantly shorter in all four CD4+ subsets.

Sequenced material consisted of expressed TCRB transcripts (all of the isolated RNA was reverse transcribed). TCRdb's copy holds only in-frame clones and misses some; the assay was immunoSEQ multiplex PCR. The sample lists about 270,000 clones, 14% occurring once. A remark on this clone: Its target is not known.

V lost 6 bases, J lost 14 bases, and 15 bases lay in between. CDR3 length: 10 amino acids. Germline values: CDR1 SQVTM, CDR2 ANQGSEA. The J gene is TRBJ2-3, the V gene TRBV29-1, with D hard to call. This clonotype was obtained from a young man with type 1 diabetes. Sample: naive CD4+ T cells from blood. DNA for the CDR3: TGCAGCGTCCTTTCGACTCCCCCGTATTTT. This gives the protein CSVLSTPPYF.